This T cell receptor beta chain was identified in a study of blood T cell repertoires in COVID-19. Produced via immunoSEQ multiplex PCR; TCRdb's table is partial and in-frame only. The table has tens of thousands of clones, about four fifths seen once; the top ten hold less than 4.5%. CDR3 length equals 14 residues. With V trimmed by 5 bases and J by 7 bases, 7 bases remained unmatched. Germline V gene data show CDR1 as SGHNT and CDR2 as YENEEA. This clonotype originated in a woman aged 40-49 years with acute COVID-19. The genes are TRBV11-3 and TRBJ1-4; 7 nucleotides align to TRBD1. The specimen sequenced was PBMCs or T cells enriched from blood (not recorded which). The CDR3 loop reads CASSHRQGGEKLFF. CDR3 in DNA: TGTGCCAGCAGCCACCGACAGGGTGGTGAAAAACTGTTTTTT.